The 21 T cell receptor beta chains below all came from one sample that was sequenced in a study of cytomegalovirus exposure and HLA in healthy donors. The PCR had 60 Vbeta and 13 Jbeta primers. The data were produced by immunoSEQ multiplex PCR, yet TCRdb's version contains in-frame clones alone and is incomplete. The sample records about 200,000 clones, over 60% being singletons. Material for sequencing was PBMCs. These receptors came from a man aged 40-49 years in good health and CMV-seronegative.

The V call is TRBV5-6, the J call TRBJ1-5, with D possibly TRBD1 on 5 matching bases. Germline V lookup: CDR1 SGHDT, CDR2 YYEEEE. The CDR3 is 13 amino acids. The V and J ends lost 5 bases and 6 bases respectively, with 12 bases between them. CDR3 region: CASSQGGGQPQHF. DNA of the CDR3: TGTGCCAGCAGTCAGGGCGGGGGTCAGCCCCAGCATTTT.

This clone was observed a few times. V and J are TRBV14 and TRBJ2-1; tentative D call: TRBD1 (5 bases). CDR3 length equals 16 residues. The ends were cut back, 1 base at V and 1 base at J, with 11 bases in the middle. CDR1 is SGHDN, CDR2 FVKESK, per germline. The CDR3 reads CASSQGGLVSYNEQFF. CDR3 DNA: TGTGCCAGCAGCCAAGGGGGCCTAGTTTCCTACAATGAGCAGTTCTTC. Variable domain in full (rest from reference TRBV14 and TRBJ2-1): EAGVTQFPSHSVIEKGQTVTLRCDPISGHDNLYWYRRVMGKEIKFLLHFVKESKQDESGMPNNRFLAERTGGTYSTLKVQPAELEDSGVYFCASSQGGLVSYNEQFFGPGTRLTVL.

CDR3 residues: CASGYSGQGTEAFF. The CDR3 DNA follows: TGTGCCAGCGGATATTCGGGACAGGGGACTGAAGCTTTCTTT. The rearrangement uses TRBV28 and TRBJ1-1; 10 positions agree with TRBD1. V shed 8 bases, J shed 5 bases, and the junction held 8 bases outside the gene matches. Per germline, CDR1 MDHEN and CDR2 SYDVKM. The CDR3 is made up of 14 amino acids.

This clone was seen once. The J gene is TRBJ2-5, the V gene TRBV19, with TRBD2 matching over 10 bases. The germline gives CDR1 LNHDA, CDR2 SQIVND (reference sequence). CDR3 length: 16 amino acids. Unmatched junction bases numbered 11, after V lost 5 bases and J lost 5 bases. The CDR3 loop reads CASSSSGRAEVETQYF. In DNA, the CDR3 is TGTGCCAGTAGTTCCAGCGGGAGGGCAGAAGTGGAGACCCAGTACTTC. Based on the CDR3 plus reference TRBV19 and TRBJ2-5, the full variable domain is DGGITQSPKYLFRKEGQNVTLSCEQNLNHDAMYWYRQDPGQGLRLIYYSQIVNDFQKGDIAEGYSVSREKKESFPLTVTSAQKNPTAFYLCASSSSGRAEVETQYFGPGTRLLVL.

The J gene is TRBJ1-4, the V gene TRBV7-2; possible D gene TRBD1, 5 bases. Germline CDR1 and CDR2: SGHTA and FQGNSA. This CDR3 comprises 15 residues. The V gene lost 2 bases and the J gene lost 7 bases, with 14 bases spanning the gap. The CDR3 loop is CASSLFGQGGEKLFF. As DNA, the CDR3 is TGTGCCAGCAGCTTATTTGGGCAGGGTGGTGAAAAACTGTTTTTT.

The V and J genes are TRBV18 and TRBJ2-7; 9 bases match TRBD1. CDR3 size: 14 residues. The junction had 8 bases not matched to a gene; V was cut back by 7 bases and J by 4 bases. Looked up from germline, CDR1 is KGHSH and CDR2 is LQKENI. The CDR3 region is CASCPGQGMYEQYF. In nucleotides, the CDR3 is TGTGCCAGCTGCCCGGGACAGGGTATGTACGAGCAGTACTTC.

The rearrangement uses TRBV5-4 and TRBJ2-7; possibly TRBD1 for D (5 bases). The CDR3 consists of 12 residues. Germline-derived CDR1 and CDR2 are SGHNT and YYREEE (reference sequence). The ends were cut back, 4 bases at V and 7 bases at J, with 12 bases in the middle. This chain's CDR3 is CASSTPSGEQYF. CDR3 DNA: TGTGCCAGCAGCACGCCCTCAGGGGAGCAGTACTTC.

This clone came up once. The chain combines TRBV7-8 with TRBJ2-1, with a tentative D call TRBD1 (6 bases). Germline V gene lookup returns CDR1 SGHVS and CDR2 FQNEAQ. This CDR3 is 15 amino acids long. Trimming took 5 bases from V and 4 from J, leaving 15 bases between them. The CDR3 sequence is CASSQRTAPYNEQFF. The DNA for the CDR3 is TGTGCCAGCAGCCAGCGGACAGCCCCTTACAATGAGCAGTTCTTC.

V is TRBV5-4 and J is TRBJ1-5; D remains unclear. Deletions cut 4 bases from V and 3 bases from J, with 17 bases between. The CDR3 consists of 16 residues. The V gene's germline CDR1 is SGHNT and CDR2 YYREEE (reference sequence). This CDR3 is CASSLGPPADNQPQHF. As DNA, the CDR3 is TGTGCCAGCAGCCTAGGGCCACCAGCGGACAATCAGCCCCAGCATTTT.

This clone was observed many times. In DNA form, the CDR3 reads TGCGCCAGCAGCTTGGGTAGAACTGCCCCGAACAGATCTGAAAAACTGTTTTTT. Its protein is CASSLGRTAPNRSEKLFF. The gene calls are TRBV5-1 and TRBJ1-4; D is undetermined. Germline CDR1 reads SGHRS; CDR2 reads YFSETQ. This CDR3 region has 18 residues. V lost 0 bases, J lost 7 bases, and 22 bases lay in between. Combining the CDR3 with reference TRBV5-1 and TRBJ1-4 gives the whole variable domain KAGVTQTPRYLIKTRGQQVTLSCSPISGHRSVSWYQQTPGQGLQFLFEYFSETQRNKGNFPGRFSGRQFSNSRSEMNVSTLELGDSALYLCASSLGRTAPNRSEKLFFGSGTQLSVL.

On this clone itself: This CDR3 is also generated by other DNA sequences in the sample. This chain connects TRBV27 to TRBJ2-1; tentative D call: TRBD1 (5 bases). Germline V gene sequence: CDR1 MNHEY, CDR2 SMNVEV (reference sequence). Trimming pared 3 bases from V and 13 bases from J, leaving 10 bases between. The CDR3 has 11 residues. The CDR3, as DNA: TGTGCCAGCAGTTTGGGGCTCGAACAGTTCTTC. The encoded protein is CASSLGLEQFF.

The genes are TRBV28 and TRBJ2-7, with D perhaps matching TRBD1 (7 bases). Germline CDR1 MDHEN, CDR2 SYDVKM. V gave up 8 bases and J gave up 3 bases, with 17 bases separating them. The CDR3 is 14 amino acids. The CDR3 here is CASQGAQGGYEQYF. In nucleotides, the CDR3 is TGTGCCAGCCAGGGCGCCCAGGGGGGCTACGAGCAGTACTTC.

J is TRBJ2-7 and V is TRBV10-2; possibly TRBD2 for D (5 bases). Germline V gives CDR1 WSHSY, CDR2 SAAADI. The V end lost 3 bases, the J end lost 3 bases, and 12 bases lay between the germline ends. This CDR3 is 14 amino acids long. CDR3 amino acids: CASSDEAGFYEQYF. The CDR3 region has the DNA TGCGCCAGCAGTGATGAGGCGGGCTTCTACGAGCAGTACTTC.

The table lists this clone with a count of one. The chain links TRBV6-5 to TRBJ2-3, with 11 positions matching TRBD2. The V gene end was trimmed by 2 bases and the J gene end by 2 bases; junction bases not matched to a gene: 3. Germline assignment: CDR1 MNHEY and CDR2 SVGAGI. This CDR3 contains 16 residues. The CDR3: CASSYGTSGDTDTQYF. In DNA, the CDR3 is TGTGCCAGCAGTTACGGGACTAGCGGAGACACAGATACGCAGTATTTT.

The CDR3 DNA follows: TGTGCCATCAGTGTCGGGGATACCGAGCAGTACTTC. This sequence encodes CAISVGDTEQYF. The J gene is TRBJ2-7, the V gene TRBV10-3; D may be TRBD2 (5 bases). The CDR3 length is 12 residues. Trimming took 4 bases from V and 6 from J, leaving 10 bases between them. Germline CDR1 ENHRY, CDR2 SYGVKD.

This sequence joins TRBV7-9 and TRBJ1-2, with TRBD1 as a possible D gene (6 bases). The CDR3 is made up of 14 amino acids. V was clipped by 5 bases and J by 4 bases, with 14 bases between them. CDR1 is SEHNR, CDR2 FQNEAQ, per germline (reference sequence). The chain's CDR3 is CASSPGQLLYGYTF. The DNA of the CDR3 is TGTGCCAGCAGCCCCGGACAGTTACTCTATGGCTACACCTTC.

The chain couples TRBV19 to TRBJ2-7, with TRBD2 as a possible D gene (6 bases). Germline V CDR1 and CDR2: LNHDA, SQIVND (reference sequence). CDR3 length: 13 residues. With 3 bases removed from V and 7 bases from J, the gap between germline ends came to 13 bases. In DNA form, the CDR3 reads TGTGCCAGTAGTATTGGGGACTGGAGGGAGCAGTACTTC. Protein sequence: CASSIGDWREQYF.

The V gene is TRBV27, the J gene TRBJ2-7, with 8 bases that match TRBD2. The trim removed 3 bases at V and 5 bases at J, leaving 6 bases unmatched. The V gene's germline CDR1 is MNHEY and CDR2 SMNVEV (reference sequence). This CDR3 is built from 14 residues. CDR3: CASSFQRELNEQYF. CDR3 in DNA: TGTGCCAGCAGTTTCCAGCGGGAGTTAAACGAGCAGTACTTC.

This rearrangement joins TRBV9 to TRBJ2-7; a possible D gene is TRBD1 (7 bases). CDR1 is SGDLS, CDR2 YYNGEE, per germline. V dropped 0 bases and J dropped 0 bases, with 10 bases sitting between them. The CDR3 contains 15 residues. Here the CDR3 reads CASSVGGDSSYEQYF. DNA of the CDR3: TGTGCCAGCAGCGTAGGGGGGGACAGCTCCTACGAGCAGTACTTC.

This clone has at least ten counts. This chain links TRBV6-4 with TRBJ1-1; 7 positions agree with TRBD1. V gave up 8 bases and J gave up 1 base; unmatched junction bases: 7. Germline V CDR1 and CDR2: MRHNA, SNTAGT. The CDR3 spans 14 residues. The CDR3 DNA reads as TGTGCCAGCCGGGGGACAGATTCGAACACTGAAGCTTTCTTT. This gives the protein CASRGTDSNTEAFF.

The V call is TRBV6-1, the J call TRBJ2-7; TRBD2 matches 7 bases. J lost 4 bases, V lost 1 base, and 7 bases had no gene match. There are 15 residues in the CDR3. Germline V gene sequence: CDR1 MNHNS, CDR2 SASEGT. This chain's CDR3 is CASSEESSGGYEQYF. CDR3 DNA: TGTGCCAGCAGTGAAGAATCTAGCGGTGGTTACGAGCAGTACTTC.